The 6 T cell receptor beta chains listed next were all sequenced from one sample in a study of CD8+ T cells in alopecia areata. Treatment noted: oral pan-JAK inhibitor, 5-10 mg twice daily. Following RNA extraction, reverse transcription yielded cDNA that acted as the sequencing template. Profiled with immunoSEQ multiplex PCR; TCRdb holds only in-frame clones, not every one. The repertoire holds fewer than 250,000 clones, 40% to 45% seen once, with 2% to 3% in the top ten. Sample: CD4+ T cells sorted from blood, taken at approximately week 36, from a patient treated with tofacitinib. These receptor sequences come from a human donor with alopecia areata.

A few counts support this clone. The chain carries TRBV14 and TRBJ1-5, with unresolved D. Germline CDR1 and CDR2: SGHDN and FVKESK. The CDR3 covers 13 residues. Trimming removed 0 bases at V and 6 bases at J, with 6 bases between. This CDR3 reads CASSQDLSQPQHF. CDR3 sequence (DNA): TGTGCCAGCAGCCAAGATCTCAGTCAGCCCCAGCATTTT. Filled out from reference TRBV14 and TRBJ1-5, the complete variable domain reads EAGVTQFPSHSVIEKGQTVTLRCDPISGHDNLYWYRRVMGKEIKFLLHFVKESKQDESGMPNNRFLAERTGGTYSTLKVQPAELEDSGVYFCASSQDLSQPQHFGDGTRLSIL.

This clone came up many times. The V call is TRBV5-5, the J call TRBJ1-2; D not certain. The germline CDR1 and CDR2 sequences are SGHKS and YYEKEE (reference sequence). V was cut by 1 base and J by 0 bases, with 10 bases left in between. CDR3 length equals 15 residues. DNA for the CDR3: TGTGCCAGCAGCTTGACAGCTTCCTCTAACTATGGCTACACCTTC. Amino acid sequence: CASSLTASSNYGYTF.

This clone was observed once. This chain links TRBV2 with TRBJ2-7, with 7 bases identical to TRBD1. This CDR3 has 18 residues. Germline V CDR1 and CDR2: SNHLY, FYNNEI. The J segment lost 5 bases and the V segment lost 0 bases, leaving 16 bases of the junction unmatched. The CDR3 loop is CASSEAGHRGYAVDEQYF. The CDR3 nucleotides read TGTGCCAGCAGTGAAGCCGGCCACAGGGGCTACGCGGTAGACGAGCAGTACTTC.

The chain combines TRBV29-1 with TRBJ2-3; 9 bases fit TRBD2. In germline, CDR1 is SQVTM, CDR2 ANQGSEA. The J segment lost 6 bases and the V segment lost 6 bases, leaving 13 bases of the junction unmatched. The CDR3 length is 15 residues. The CDR3 bases are TGCAGCGTCCAAATAGCGGGAGCGGGGTGGGATACGCAGTATTTT. Translated, it gives CSVQIAGAGWDTQYF.

This clone was recorded at least ten times. The chain recombines TRBV10-2 with TRBJ2-1; D unclear. This CDR3 contains 13 residues. V lost 6 bases, J lost 4 bases, and 10 bases lay in between. Germline V CDR1 and CDR2: WSHSY, SAAADI. The CDR3 DNA sequence: TGCGCCAGCAGCCCCAGAAGGTACAATGAGCAGTTCTTC. This sequence encodes CASSPRRYNEQFF.

This rearrangement joins TRBV29-1 to TRBJ1-2; tentatively, D is TRBD1 (5 bases). Germline CDR1 is SQVTM and CDR2 is ANQGSEA. There are 11 residues in the CDR3. V was shortened by 8 bases and J by 6 bases, with 13 bases between the two germline ends. The CDR3 nucleotides read TGCAGCCTTCTCGGGGGAAATGGCTACACCTTC. Translating it yields CSLLGGNGYTF.